This T cell receptor (beta chain) derives from a study of glioma-infiltrating T cells. Amplification of TCR alpha and beta CDR3 regions from RNA used iRepertoire nested multiplex PCR. TCRdb ran MiXCR on the multiplex PCR reads and lists one entry per CDR3 protein. The table has about 380,000 distinct CDR3 sequences, 41% seen once. CDR1 is SEHNR and CDR2 is FQNEAQ in the germline V gene (reference sequence). CDR3 length: 13 residues. The V end lost 5 bases, the J end lost 4 bases, and 9 bases lay between the germline ends. The sequenced sample consisted of glioma tissue, nonneoplastic brain tissue, or PBMCs (not recorded which). The source of this sequence is a human donor with low-grade glioma or glioblastoma, undergoing nonglioma brain surgery, or in good health (not recorded which). This chain joins TRBV7-9 and TRBJ2-1; no clear D gene. The CDR3 reads CASSRRLYNEQFF. For the CDR3, the DNA is TGTGCCAGCAGCCGGAGACTTTACAATGAGCAGTTCTTC.